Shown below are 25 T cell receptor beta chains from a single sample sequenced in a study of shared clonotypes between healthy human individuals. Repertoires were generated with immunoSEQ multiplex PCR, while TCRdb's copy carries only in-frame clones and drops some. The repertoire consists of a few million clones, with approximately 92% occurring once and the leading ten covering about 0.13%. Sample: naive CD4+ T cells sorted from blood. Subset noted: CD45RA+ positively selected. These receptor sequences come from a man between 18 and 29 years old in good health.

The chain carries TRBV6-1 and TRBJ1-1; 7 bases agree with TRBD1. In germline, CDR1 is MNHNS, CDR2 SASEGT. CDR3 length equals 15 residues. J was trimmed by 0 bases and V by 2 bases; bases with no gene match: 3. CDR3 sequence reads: CASSEMGQLNTEAFF. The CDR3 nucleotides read TGTGCCAGCAGTGAAATGGGACAGCTGAACACTGAAGCTTTCTTT.

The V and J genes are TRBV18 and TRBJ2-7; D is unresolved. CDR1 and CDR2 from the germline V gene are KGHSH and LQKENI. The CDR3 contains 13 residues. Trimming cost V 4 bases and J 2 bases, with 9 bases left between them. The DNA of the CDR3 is TGTGCCAGCTCACTGGCGGCTACCTACGAGCAGTACTTC. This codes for CASSLAATYEQYF.

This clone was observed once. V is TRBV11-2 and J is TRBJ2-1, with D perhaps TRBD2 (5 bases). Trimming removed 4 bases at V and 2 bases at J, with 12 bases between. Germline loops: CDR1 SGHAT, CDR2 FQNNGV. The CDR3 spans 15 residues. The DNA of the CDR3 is TGTGCCAGCAGCTCGTCGGACTCCCCCTACAATGAGCAGTTCTTC. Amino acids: CASSSSDSPYNEQFF.

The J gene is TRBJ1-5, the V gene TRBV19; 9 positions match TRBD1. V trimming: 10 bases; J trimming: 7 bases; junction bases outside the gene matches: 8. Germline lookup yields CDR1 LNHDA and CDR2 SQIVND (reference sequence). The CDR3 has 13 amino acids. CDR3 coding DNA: TGTGCCACTACCGCGGACAGGGGCCAGCCCCAGCATTTT. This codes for CATTADRGQPQHF.

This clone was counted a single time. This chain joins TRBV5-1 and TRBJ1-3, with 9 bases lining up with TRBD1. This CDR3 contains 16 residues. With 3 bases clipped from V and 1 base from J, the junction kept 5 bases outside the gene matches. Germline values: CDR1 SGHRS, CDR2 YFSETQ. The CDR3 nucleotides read TGCGCCAGCAGCTGGACGGGACAGGGATCTGGAAACACCATATATTTT. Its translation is CASSWTGQGSGNTIYF.

The CDR3 loop reads CASSEKEFRGVGRETQYF. The CDR3 region has the DNA TGTGCCAGCAGCGAAAAGGAGTTCAGGGGAGTCGGTCGAGAGACCCAGTACTTC. V gene TRBV9 combines with J gene TRBJ2-5, with D possibly being TRBD1 (6 bases). The length of the CDR3 is 18 residues. In germline, CDR1 is SGDLS, CDR2 YYNGEE. Trimming removed 3 bases at V and 4 bases at J, with 25 bases between.

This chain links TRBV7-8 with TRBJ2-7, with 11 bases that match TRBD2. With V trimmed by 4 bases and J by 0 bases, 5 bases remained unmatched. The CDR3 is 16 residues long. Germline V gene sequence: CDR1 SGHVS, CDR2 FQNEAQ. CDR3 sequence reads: CASSSPGLADSYEQYF. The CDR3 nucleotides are TGTGCCAGCAGCTCTCCGGGACTAGCGGACTCCTACGAGCAGTACTTC. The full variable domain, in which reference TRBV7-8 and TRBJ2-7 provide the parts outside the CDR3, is GAGVSQSPRYKVAKRGQDVALRCDPISGHVSLFWYQQALGQGPEFLTYFQNEAQLDKSGLPSDRFFAERPEGSVSTLKIQRTQQEDSAVYLCASSSPGLADSYEQYFGPGTRLTVT.

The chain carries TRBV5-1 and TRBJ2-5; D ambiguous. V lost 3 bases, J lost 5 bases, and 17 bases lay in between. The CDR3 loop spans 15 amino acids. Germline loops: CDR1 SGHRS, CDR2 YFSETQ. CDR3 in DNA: TGCGCCAGCAGCTATAACGACCCTTCGCGGGAGACCCAGTACTTC. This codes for CASSYNDPSRETQYF.

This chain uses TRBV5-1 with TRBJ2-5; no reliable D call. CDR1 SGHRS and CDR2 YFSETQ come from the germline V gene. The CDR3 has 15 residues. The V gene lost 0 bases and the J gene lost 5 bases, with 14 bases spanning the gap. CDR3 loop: CASSLAGRASETQYF. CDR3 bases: TGCGCCAGCAGCTTGGCCGGCCGAGCCTCGGAGACCCAGTACTTC.

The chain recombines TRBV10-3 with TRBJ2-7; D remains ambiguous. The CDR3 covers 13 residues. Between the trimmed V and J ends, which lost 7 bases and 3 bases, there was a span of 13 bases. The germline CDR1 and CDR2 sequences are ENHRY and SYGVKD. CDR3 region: CAIKPPDGYEQYF. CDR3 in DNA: TGTGCCATCAAACCACCGGACGGCTACGAGCAGTACTTC.

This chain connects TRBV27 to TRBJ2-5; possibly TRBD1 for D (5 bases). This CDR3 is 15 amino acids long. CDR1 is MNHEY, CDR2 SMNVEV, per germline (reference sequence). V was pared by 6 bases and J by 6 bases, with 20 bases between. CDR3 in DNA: TGTGCCAGCAGCCCTACCCAGGGCAGGGAAAAGACCCAGTACTTC. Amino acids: CASSPTQGREKTQYF.

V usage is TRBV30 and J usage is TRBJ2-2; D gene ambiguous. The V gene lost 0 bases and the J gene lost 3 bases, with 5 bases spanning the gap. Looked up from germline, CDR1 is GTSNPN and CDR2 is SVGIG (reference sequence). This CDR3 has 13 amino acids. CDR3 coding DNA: TGTGCCTGGAGTGTCGAACACACCGGGGAGCTGTTTTTT. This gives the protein CAWSVEHTGELFF.

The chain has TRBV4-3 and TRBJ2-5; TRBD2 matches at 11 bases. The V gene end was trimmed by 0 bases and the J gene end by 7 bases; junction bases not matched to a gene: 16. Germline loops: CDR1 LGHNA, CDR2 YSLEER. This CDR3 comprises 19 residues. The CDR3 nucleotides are TGCGCCAGCAGCCAAGATGTGGGGGGTACTAGCGGGAGTAAGGGGACCCAGTACTTC. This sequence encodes CASSQDVGGTSGSKGTQYF.

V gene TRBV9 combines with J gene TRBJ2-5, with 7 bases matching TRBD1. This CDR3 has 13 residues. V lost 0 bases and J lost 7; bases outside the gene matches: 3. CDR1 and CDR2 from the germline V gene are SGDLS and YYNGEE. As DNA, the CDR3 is TGTGCCAGCAGCGTAGAGGGGGCGGGGACCCAGTACTTC. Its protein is CASSVEGAGTQYF.

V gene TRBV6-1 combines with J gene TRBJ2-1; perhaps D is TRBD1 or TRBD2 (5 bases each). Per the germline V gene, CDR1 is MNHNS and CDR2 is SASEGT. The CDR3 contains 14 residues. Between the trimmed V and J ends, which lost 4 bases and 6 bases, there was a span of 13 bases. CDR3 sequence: CASSAGDPANEQFF. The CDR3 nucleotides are TGTGCCAGCAGTGCCGGGGACCCGGCCAATGAGCAGTTCTTC.

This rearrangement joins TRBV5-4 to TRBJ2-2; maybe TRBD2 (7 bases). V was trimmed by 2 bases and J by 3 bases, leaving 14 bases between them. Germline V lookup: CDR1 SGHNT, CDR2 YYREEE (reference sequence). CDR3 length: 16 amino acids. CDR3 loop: CASSFLQGGHTGELFF. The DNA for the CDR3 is TGTGCCAGCAGCTTCCTACAGGGAGGGCACACCGGGGAGCTGTTTTTT.

The DNA of the CDR3 is TGTGCCAGCGGCAGGGGGTCGGGCACAGATACGCAGTATTTT. It translates to CASGRGSGTDTQYF. This chain joins TRBV6-5 and TRBJ2-3, with TRBD1 matching 7 bases. Germline values: CDR1 MNHEY, CDR2 SVGAGI. The CDR3 is 14 amino acids. The V and J ends lost 8 bases and 1 base, in that order; junction bases with no gene match: 6.

The CDR3 nucleotides read TGTGCCAGCAGCGTAGGATGGGGGGTCGGGGCCAACGTCCTGACTTTC. It yields the protein CASSVGWGVGANVLTF. The rearrangement joins TRBV9 to TRBJ2-6; perhaps TRBD2 as D (6 bases). V lost 0 bases, J lost 4 bases, and 11 bases lay in between. Germline CDR1 and CDR2: SGDLS and YYNGEE. CDR3 length equals 16 residues.

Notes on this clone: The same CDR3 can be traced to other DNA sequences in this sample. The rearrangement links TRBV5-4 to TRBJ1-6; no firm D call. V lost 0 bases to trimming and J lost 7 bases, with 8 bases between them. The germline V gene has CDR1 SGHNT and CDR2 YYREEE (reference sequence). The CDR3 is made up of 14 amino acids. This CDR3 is CASSLAGSNSPLHF. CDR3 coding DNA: TGTGCCAGCAGCTTGGCTGGGAGCAATTCACCCCTCCACTTT. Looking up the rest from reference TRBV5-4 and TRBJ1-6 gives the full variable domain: ETGVTQSPTHLIKTRGQQVTLRCSSQSGHNTVSWYQQALGQGPQFIFQYYREEENGRGNFPPRFSGLQFPNYSSELNVNALELDDSALYLCASSLAGSNSPLHFGNGTRLTVT.

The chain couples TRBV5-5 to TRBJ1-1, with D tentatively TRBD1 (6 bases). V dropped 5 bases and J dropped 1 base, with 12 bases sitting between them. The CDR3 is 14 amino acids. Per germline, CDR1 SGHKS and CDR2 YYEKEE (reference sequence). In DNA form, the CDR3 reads TGTGCCAGCAGTCTGACAGGTCAGAACACTGAAGCTTTCTTT. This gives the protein CASSLTGQNTEAFF.

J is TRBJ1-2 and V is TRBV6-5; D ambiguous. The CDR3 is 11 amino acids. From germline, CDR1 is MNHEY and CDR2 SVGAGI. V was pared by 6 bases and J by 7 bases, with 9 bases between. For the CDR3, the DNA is TGTGCCAGCAGATCTACAAGTGGCTACACCTTC. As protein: CASRSTSGYTF.

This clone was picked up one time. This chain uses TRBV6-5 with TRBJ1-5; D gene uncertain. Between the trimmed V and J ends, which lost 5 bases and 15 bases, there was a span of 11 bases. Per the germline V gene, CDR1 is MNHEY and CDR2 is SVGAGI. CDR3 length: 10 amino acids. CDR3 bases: TGTGCCAGCAGTGAAGTGGGTTGGCATTTT. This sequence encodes CASSEVGWHF.

This CDR3 is CASSEGRGQPQHF. The CDR3 bases are TGTGCCAGCAGTGAAGGCCGGGGCCAGCCCCAGCATTTT. The rearrangement links TRBV2 to TRBJ1-5, with TRBD1 as a possible D gene (5 bases). This CDR3 is 13 amino acids long. In germline, CDR1 is SNHLY, CDR2 FYNNEI. V was clipped by 1 base and J by 7 bases, with 8 bases between them.

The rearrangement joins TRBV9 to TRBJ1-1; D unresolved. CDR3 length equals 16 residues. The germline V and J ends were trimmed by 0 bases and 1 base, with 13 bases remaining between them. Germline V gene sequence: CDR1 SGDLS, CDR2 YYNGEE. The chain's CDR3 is CASSVGGVPGNTEAFF. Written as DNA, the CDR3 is TGTGCCAGCAGCGTAGGTGGGGTTCCAGGGAACACTGAAGCTTTCTTT.

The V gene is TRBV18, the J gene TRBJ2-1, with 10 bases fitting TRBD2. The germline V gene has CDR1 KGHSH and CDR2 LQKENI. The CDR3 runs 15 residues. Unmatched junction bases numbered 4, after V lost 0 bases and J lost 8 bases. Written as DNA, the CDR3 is TGTGCCAGCTCACCACCCCTAGCGGGAGCGGATGAGCAGTTCTTC. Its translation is CASSPPLAGADEQFF.